This TCR beta chain originates from a study of T cell responses to AZD1222 COVID-19 vaccine. Notes on the study in general: Without day 14 samples, only post-peak T cell repertoires were studied. Baseline seropositivity occurred in only a handful of AZD1222 recipients. Spike-wide vaccine-associated CD4 TCRs dominated at 160-218 and 743-854. Following two doses of AZD1222, Spike-specific TCR breadth and depth rose.

Generated by immunoSEQ multiplex PCR, the TCRdb table keeps only in-frame clones and is missing some. The sample lists about 110,000 clones, approximately 88% occurring once. Looked up from germline, CDR1 is MDHEN and CDR2 is SYDVKM. This CDR3 has 15 residues. Trimming took 7 bases from V and 4 from J, leaving 19 bases between them. Comment on this clone: As yet, its antigen is unknown.

The material was peripheral blood, obtained on day 0 of MenACWY control vaccination. This sequence joins TRBV28 and TRBJ1-1, with D perhaps TRBD1 (6 bases). The sequence was collected from an adult in good health. CDR3 residues: CASIRTGPMGTEAFF. The CDR3 nucleotides read TGTGCCAGCATCAGAACAGGGCCCATGGGCACTGAAGCTTTCTTT.